These T cell receptor beta chains were read from a single sample in a study of identical twins. In TCRdb, the 5' RACE reads were re-called with MiXCR into one record per CDR3 protein. The sample consists of hundreds of thousands of distinct CDR3 sequences, roughly 8% of them appearing once. The sample was also reused in another study, on yellow fever vaccine responses in identical twins.

Sequencing was done on a sample of PBMCs. The receptors shown here come from a woman under 30 in good health. The CDR3 runs from the conserved cysteine through the conserved F or W. The D gene is left open where the match is weak. Some rows mark clone size as missing; the rest say once, few, many or name a class of expanded clone.

>TRBJ2-7|NA|TRBV6-5|many
TGTGCCAGCAGAGACCCAAGAGGCGAGCAGTACTTC
CASRDPRGEQYF
>TRBJ1-2|NA|TRBV6-1|few
TGTGCCAGCAGTGAAGACTGGGTAGAAGCTAACTATGGCTACACCTTC
CASSEDWVEANYGYTF
>TRBJ1-1|NA|TRBV20-1|many
TGCAGTGCTACCTATCCCGGGATCACTGAAGCTTTCTTT
CSATYPGITEAFF
>TRBJ2-1|TRBD2|TRBV9|few
TGTGCCAGCAGCCCTCAGGGTAGGGACTACTTCTACAATGAGCAGTTCTTC
CASSPQGRDYFYNEQFF
>TRBJ2-2|TRBD1|TRBV29-1|many
TGCAGCGCAACAGGGGGCTTCACCGGGGAGCTGTTTTTT
CSATGGFTGELFF
>TRBJ2-5|NA|TRBV5-1|few
TGCGCCAGCAGCTTGGCGTCGACACTACAAGAGACCCAGTACTTC
CASSLASTLQETQYF
>TRBJ1-1|NA|TRBV5-1|few
TGCGCCAGCAGCTTGGGTCAGCACACTGAAGCTTTCTTT
CASSLGQHTEAFF
>TRBJ2-7|NA|TRBV4-3|NA
TGCGCCAGCAGCCAAGAAACGGTCGCGTCCTACGAGCAGTACTTC
CASSQETVASYEQYF
>TRBJ2-1|TRBD1|TRBV12-3/TRBV12-4|many
TGTGCCAGCAGTGGGACAGACTCCTACAATGAGCAGTTCTTC
CASSGTDSYNEQFF
>TRBJ2-1|TRBD1|TRBV24-1|NA
TGTGCCACCAGTGCCCCCGGGACAGGATTGGGTGAGCAGTTCTTC
CATSAPGTGLGEQFF
>TRBJ2-7|TRBD1|TRBV6-2/TRBV6-3|many
TGTGCCAGCAGCCTGCCCTCGGACAGGGGGTCCTACGAGCAGTACTTC
CASSLPSDRGSYEQYF
>TRBJ1-5|NA|TRBV29-1|many
TGCAGCGCCGGGGACGGCTCCCATCAGCCCCAGCATTTT
CSAGDGSHQPQHF
>TRBJ1-6|NA|TRBV7-9|many
TGTGCCAGCAGCTTGAGGAATTCACCCCTCCACTTT
CASSLRNSPLHF
>TRBJ2-4|TRBD1|TRBV12-3/TRBV12-4|many
TGTGCCAGCAGTACCGGGACAGGGTGGTCCAAAAACATTCAGTACTTC
CASSTGTGWSKNIQYF
>TRBJ2-1|TRBD2|TRBV11-2|NA
TGTGCCAGCAGCGCGGCGGGGGGGCCCGGCGAGCAGTTCTTC
CASSAAGGPGEQFF
>TRBJ2-3|TRBD2|TRBV2|few
TGTGCCAGCAGACTCGGGACTAGCGGCGTTAGGGATACGCAGTATTTT
CASRLGTSGVRDTQYF
>TRBJ2-3|TRBD1|TRBV5-1|NA
TGCGCCAGCAGCCTCAATCCCCCGACAGGGGTGGGGGGCACAGATACGCAGTATTTT
CASSLNPPTGVGGTDTQYF
>TRBJ2-1|TRBD2|TRBV24-1|many
TGTGCCACCAGTGATGTCCTCACTAGCGGTAATGAGCAGTTCTTC
CATSDVLTSGNEQFF
>TRBJ2-1|TRBD2|TRBV7-9|NA
TGTGCCAGCAGCGGCTGGACTAGCGACTACAATGAGCAGTTCTTC
CASSGWTSDYNEQFF
>TRBJ2-7|NA|TRBV12-3/TRBV12-4|many
TGTGCCAGCAGAGTAGGGGGGCTAACCTACGAGCAGTACTTC
CASRVGGLTYEQYF
>TRBJ2-1|TRBD2|TRBV29-1|many
TGCAGCGTTGATGAGGGACTAGCGGGACCCTACAATGAGCAGTTCTTC
CSVDEGLAGPYNEQFF
>TRBJ2-7|NA|TRBV7-9|NA
TGTGCCAGCAGCGCGATGCAGACTCCCGGCGAGCAGTACTTC
CASSAMQTPGEQYF
>TRBJ2-5|NA|TRBV7-9|few
TGTGCCAGCAGCCCGAACGTTGGCGAGACCCAGTACTTC
CASSPNVGETQYF
>TRBJ1-4|NA|TRBV24-1|many
TGTGCCACCAACCTCGGACAGCTTGGTAATGAAAAACTGTTTTTT
CATNLGQLGNEKLFF
>TRBJ1-1|TRBD1|TRBV12-3/TRBV12-4|many
TGTGCCAGCAGGACTGGACAGGGTGGGGACACTGAAGCTTTCTTT
CASRTGQGGDTEAFF